The 30 T cell receptor beta chains below come from one sample, sequenced in a study of T-cell memory formation after mild COVID-19. MiXCR, applied by TCRdb to the 5' RACE reads, yields one record per CDR3 protein. The table lists 560,000 or so distinct CDR3 sequences, roughly 17% of them singletons. Sequencing was done on a sample of PBMCs or a T cell subset sorted from them (not recorded which). The receptors were gathered from an adult woman who had mild COVID-19 (a few samples of this study predate the infection). Cell type and time point are not known.

This clonotype was recorded at least ten times. The rearrangement uses TRBV4-1 and TRBJ1-1; unclear D gene. V dropped 2 bases and J dropped 8 bases, with 24 bases sitting between them. Germline V lookup: CDR1 MGHRA, CDR2 YSYEKL. The CDR3 has 17 residues. The CDR3 spells CASSQLTTEDSGREAFF. CDR3 in DNA: TGCGCCAGCAGCCAATTAACAACCGAAGACTCAGGACGGGAAGCTTTCTTT.

This clonotype has more than one count but fewer than ten. The V and J genes are TRBV24-1 and TRBJ1-2, with D uncertain. Trimming took 3 bases from V and 7 from J, leaving 14 bases between them. The germline V gene encodes CDR1 KGHDR and CDR2 SFDVKD. The CDR3 consists of 14 residues. CDR3: CATSDIASFTGYTF. The CDR3 region has the DNA TGTGCCACCAGTGATATAGCAAGTTTCACTGGCTACACCTTC.

The rearrangement uses TRBV4-3 and TRBJ2-7; TRBD2 matches 8 bases. Germline CDR1 LGHNA, CDR2 YSLEER. The CDR3 is made up of 14 amino acids. Germline trimming cut 4 bases from V and 2 bases from J; bases unmatched to any gene: 4. The CDR3 bases are TGCGCCAGCAGCCCCGCCGGGGGGGCCTACGAGCAGTACTTC. Translation: CASSPAGGAYEQYF.

The chain joins TRBV6-2 or TRBV6-3 to TRBJ1-4; 8 nucleotides align to TRBD1. From germline, CDR1 is MNHEY and CDR2 SVGEGT. V shed 3 bases, J shed 8 bases, and the junction held 8 bases outside the gene matches. The CDR3 runs to 15 residues. This CDR3 is CASSYYQGAGEKLFF. CDR3 nucleotides: TGTGCCAGCAGTTATTATCAGGGGGCAGGGGAAAAACTGTTTTTT.

V usage is TRBV7-8 and J usage is TRBJ1-1, with 9 bases lining up with TRBD1. Germline CDR1 and CDR2: SGHVS and FQNEAQ. V gave up 5 bases and J gave up 4 bases; unmatched junction bases: 5. There are 14 residues in the CDR3. Here the CDR3 reads CASSLRQGVTEAFF. DNA for the CDR3: TGTGCCAGCAGCCTCAGACAGGGGGTCACTGAAGCTTTCTTT.

The table lists this clonotype with many counts. This chain joins TRBV7-2 and TRBJ1-6; a possible D gene is TRBD1 (6 bases). There are 15 residues in the CDR3. Germline V gene data show CDR1 as SGHTA and CDR2 as FQGNSA. V gave up 2 bases and J gave up 6 bases, with 11 bases separating them. The CDR3 region is CASSLNTGSNSPLHF. In DNA form, the CDR3 reads TGTGCCAGCAGCTTAAACACAGGGAGTAATTCACCCCTCCACTTT.

This clonotype has a handful of counts. The V and J genes are TRBV4-1 and TRBJ1-2, with D possibly matching TRBD1 (5 bases). V gave up 0 bases and J gave up 2 bases, with 10 bases separating them. The CDR3 is made up of 15 amino acids. Per the germline V gene, CDR1 is MGHRA and CDR2 is YSYEKL. The CDR3 nucleotides are TGCGCCAGCAGCCAAGATCAGGCAGGGAACTATGGCTACACCTTC. Residues: CASSQDQAGNYGYTF.

J is TRBJ1-2 and V is TRBV20-1; TRBD1 might be the D (5 bases). Germline CDR1 is DFQATT and CDR2 is SNEGSKA (reference sequence). This CDR3 region has 12 residues. V was trimmed by 3 bases and J by 4 bases, leaving 9 bases between them. CDR3 sequence reads: CSASSGTYGYTF. CDR3 nucleotides: TGCAGTGCTAGTTCCGGGACCTATGGCTACACCTTC.

The chain links TRBV18 to TRBJ1-2, with 8 bases that match TRBD1. Germline V gene data show CDR1 as KGHSH and CDR2 as LQKENI. The ends lost 3 bases at V and 8 bases at J; junction bases unmatched: 5. This CDR3 spans 13 amino acids. The CDR3 reads CASSPSQGGGYTF. The DNA for the CDR3 is TGTGCCAGCTCACCTTCACAGGGGGGCGGCTACACCTTC.

The CDR3 coding sequence is TGTGCCAGCAGCGCCTCCCAAGATGGGATTAACTATGGCTACACCTTC. Translation: CASSASQDGINYGYTF. The rearrangement links TRBV9 to TRBJ1-2; D gene ambiguous. Trimming removed 3 bases from V and 1 base from J, with 16 bases in between. Per the germline V gene, CDR1 is SGDLS and CDR2 is YYNGEE. The CDR3 extends over 16 amino acids. The variable domain in full, completed from reference TRBV9 and TRBJ1-2, reads DSGVTQTPKHLITATGQRVTLRCSPRSGDLSVYWYQQSLDQGLQFLIQYYNGEERAKGNILERFSAQQFPDLHSELNLSSLELGDSALYFCASSASQDGINYGYTFGSGTRLTVV.

V usage is TRBV5-6 and J usage is TRBJ2-7; D unresolved. V gave up 6 bases and J gave up 0 bases, with 13 bases separating them. Germline CDR1 is SGHDT and CDR2 is YYEEEE. The CDR3 has 14 residues. The CDR3 DNA reads TGTGCCAGCATGGTAGCCGGTAGCTCCTACGAGCAGTACTTC. This codes for CASMVAGSSYEQYF.

This clonotype was seen at least ten times. This sequence joins TRBV10-3 and TRBJ2-1; D might be TRBD1 or TRBD2, each matching 5 bases. The CDR3 sequence is 17 residues long. The germline CDR1 and CDR2 sequences are ENHRY and SYGVKD. V gave up 2 bases and J gave up 8 bases, with 22 bases separating them. CDR3 loop: CAISEPASGGLGDEQFF. CDR3 coding DNA: TGTGCCATCAGTGAGCCTGCTAGTGGGGGTTTGGGCGATGAGCAGTTCTTC.

The V call is TRBV15, the J call TRBJ1-5; TRBD1 aligns across 7 bases. Germline CDR1 and CDR2: LNHNV and YYDKDF (reference sequence). This CDR3 region has 18 residues. With V trimmed by 3 bases and J by 1 base, 12 bases remained unmatched. This chain's CDR3 is CATSSFRDRLLSNQPQHF. CDR3 nucleotide sequence: TGTGCCACCAGCAGTTTCCGGGACAGACTTTTAAGCAATCAGCCCCAGCATTTT.

The chain links TRBV28 to TRBJ2-7, with a weak D call TRBD1 (5 bases). Trimming took 5 bases from V and 4 from J, leaving 15 bases between them. Germline CDR1 and CDR2: MDHEN and SYDVKM. This CDR3 spans 14 amino acids. CDR3 nucleotide sequence: TGTGCCAGCAGTCCTCATAGGGGATGGTACGAGCAGTACTTC. Amino acid sequence: CASSPHRGWYEQYF.

This clonotype was recorded a few times. This chain links TRBV2 with TRBJ1-1; D call uncertain. Germline-derived CDR1 and CDR2 are SNHLY and FYNNEI. V was trimmed by 2 bases and J by 0 bases, leaving 10 bases between them. CDR3 length: 15 amino acids. The CDR3 DNA reads as TGTGCCAGCAGTGAAAAAGGCAGGATGAACACTGAAGCTTTCTTT. Its protein product is CASSEKGRMNTEAFF.

J is TRBJ1-6 and V is TRBV20-1; no reliable D call. Trimming pared 0 bases from V and 5 bases from J, leaving 8 bases between. CDR1 and CDR2 from the germline V gene are DFQATT and SNEGSKA (reference sequence). The CDR3 contains 14 residues. The chain's CDR3 is CSARDPRNNSPLHF. DNA of the CDR3: TGCAGTGCTAGAGATCCAAGGAATAATTCACCCCTCCACTTT.

The chain carries TRBV12-3 or TRBV12-4 and TRBJ2-5; TRBD2 aligns across 7 bases. V dropped 11 bases and J dropped 2; count of bases not matched to a gene: 8. The CDR3 extends over 13 amino acids. The CDR3 DNA is TGTGCCGGGGCTAGCGGAGAGCAAGAGACCCAGTACTTC. Residues: CAGASGEQETQYF.

This clonotype was seen only once. The genes are TRBV11-3 and TRBJ1-1; D is perhaps TRBD1 (5 bases). Trimming pared 1 base from V and 2 bases from J, leaving 11 bases between. This CDR3 contains 15 residues. Germline CDR1 reads SGHNT; CDR2 reads YENEEA. The CDR3 spells CASSLGDSINTEAFF. CDR3 nucleotide sequence: TGTGCCAGCAGCTTAGGTGACAGCATTAACACTGAAGCTTTCTTT.

This clonotype has a count of ten or more. The V gene is TRBV6-4, the J gene TRBJ2-3, with TRBD2 identical over 10 bases. V gave up 4 bases and J gave up 2 bases; unmatched junction bases: 6. The CDR3 consists of 16 residues. Per germline, CDR1 MRHNA and CDR2 SNTAGT. The CDR3 nucleotides read TGTGCCAGCAGTGTCCTAGCGGGAGCTGACACAGATACGCAGTATTTT. This encodes CASSVLAGADTDTQYF.

This clonotype has a count of ten or more. The V and J genes are TRBV2 and TRBJ2-7; TRBD1 or TRBD2 may be the D gene (5 bases each). This CDR3 has 13 residues. Trimming removed 5 bases at V and 3 bases at J, with 11 bases between. Germline V lookup: CDR1 SNHLY, CDR2 FYNNEI. As DNA, the CDR3 is TGTGCCAGCAGTCGCCGGGACGGCTACGAGCAGTACTTC. Protein: CASSRRDGYEQYF. The entire variable domain, with the rest obtained from reference TRBV2 and TRBJ2-7, is as follows: EPEVTQTPSHQVTQMGQEVILRCVPISNHLYFYWYRQILGQKVEFLVSFYNNEISEKSEIFDDQFSVERPDGSNFTLKIRSTKLEDSAMYFCASSRRDGYEQYFGPGTRLTVT.

V and J are TRBV19 and TRBJ2-3; 7 bases align to TRBD1. The V gene end was trimmed by 5 bases and the J gene end by 12 bases; junction bases not matched to a gene: 8. CDR1 is LNHDA and CDR2 is SQIVND in the germline V gene (reference sequence). There are 12 residues in the CDR3. CDR3 nucleotide sequence: TGTGCCAGTAGTCAAGCCCGACAGGGTCAGTATTTT. Residues: CASSQARQGQYF.

This clonotype has at least ten counts. The chain is built from TRBV12-3 or TRBV12-4 and TRBJ2-1; the match to TRBD2 covers 10 bases. CDR3 length: 15 amino acids. V shed 5 bases and J 4 bases; nucleotides not matched to a gene: 5. CDR3 coding DNA: TGTGCCAGCAGTCCCGGACTAGCGGCGTACAATGAGCAGTTCTTC. Encoded protein: CASSPGLAAYNEQFF.

The chain uses TRBV6-2 or TRBV6-3 and TRBJ1-2; possibly TRBD1 for D (6 bases). Between the trimmed V and J ends, which lost 2 bases and 5 bases, there was a span of 18 bases. Germline assignment: CDR1 MNHEY and CDR2 SVGEGT. This CDR3 contains 16 residues. The CDR3 sequence is CASSYGQPTRTYGYTF. The CDR3 nucleotides read TGTGCCAGCAGTTACGGACAGCCCACACGGACTTATGGCTACACCTTC.

This clonotype was observed a handful of times. The V call is TRBV6-5, the J call TRBJ1-4, with D perhaps matching TRBD1 (5 bases). This CDR3 comprises 17 residues. Trimming took 0 bases from V and 6 from J, leaving 17 bases between them. The germline V gene encodes CDR1 MNHEY and CDR2 SVGAGI. CDR3 bases: TGTGCCAGCAGTTACTCTGGGCAGGGCCTAGGATATGAAAAACTGTTTTTT. This encodes CASSYSGQGLGYEKLFF.

This clonotype was seen a few times. The V call is TRBV6-2 or TRBV6-3, the J call TRBJ2-7; D is possibly TRBD2 (6 bases). Trimming shortened V by 4 bases and J by 1 base, and 11 bases separated the two germline ends. This CDR3 is built from 14 residues. Germline CDR1 and CDR2: MNHEY and SVGEGT. DNA of the CDR3: TGTGCCAGCAGTTTCCGACTAGTTTCCTACGAGCAGTACTTC. Protein sequence: CASSFRLVSYEQYF.

This clonotype was counted a few times. The J gene is TRBJ2-2, the V gene TRBV7-9, with D possibly called TRBD1 or TRBD2 (6 bases each). Trimming pared 2 bases from V and 0 bases from J, leaving 16 bases between. The CDR3 is 18 amino acids. Germline CDR1 reads SEHNR; CDR2 reads FQNEAQ (reference sequence). This CDR3 reads CASSLRGQVFSNTGELFF. For the CDR3, the DNA is TGTGCCAGCAGCTTACGGGGGCAGGTCTTCTCGAACACCGGGGAGCTGTTTTTT. Full variable domain (outside the CDR3, taken from reference TRBV7-9 and TRBJ2-2): DTGVSQNPRHKITKRGQNVTFRCDPISEHNRLYWYRQTLGQGPEFLTYFQNEAQLEKSRLLSDRFSAERPKGSFSTLEIQRTEQGDSAMYLCASSLRGQVFSNTGELFFGEGSRLTVL.

This chain links TRBV11-2 with TRBJ2-1; D may match TRBD1 or TRBD2 (6 bases each). CDR3 length equals 18 residues. The germline V gene encodes CDR1 SGHAT and CDR2 FQNNGV. V was clipped by 2 bases and J by 8 bases, with 25 bases between them. The CDR3 region is CASSLQPEGGLQMDEQFF. For the CDR3, the DNA is TGTGCCAGCAGCTTACAGCCTGAGGGGGGACTTCAGATGGATGAGCAGTTCTTC.

This clonotype was picked up many times. The V and J genes are TRBV20-1 and TRBJ1-1, with TRBD1 identical over 9 bases. The length of the CDR3 is 15 residues. Germline V CDR1 and CDR2: DFQATT, SNEGSKA (reference sequence). V trimming: 3 bases; J trimming: 3 bases; junction bases outside the gene matches: 8. The CDR3 bases are TGCAGTGCTAGGCCCGCCGACAGGGGGGACACTGAAGCTTTCTTT. Residues: CSARPADRGDTEAFF.

This clonotype has just a few counts. The V gene is TRBV5-4, the J gene TRBJ1-2, with D possibly being TRBD1 (6 bases). Looked up from germline, CDR1 is SGHNT and CDR2 is YYREEE (reference sequence). V was pared by 0 bases and J by 8 bases, with 11 bases between. The CDR3 is 13 amino acids. CDR3 sequence reads: CASSLAGGWGYTF. CDR3 in DNA: TGTGCCAGCAGCTTGGCCGGGGGCTGGGGCTACACCTTC.

The chain recombines TRBV5-8 with TRBJ1-5; no firm D call. There are 15 residues in the CDR3. Trimming stripped 4 bases from V and 3 bases from J, with 14 bases between. CDR1 and CDR2 (germline): SGHTS, YDEGEE. CDR3 protein: CASSRASATNQPQHF. The CDR3 coding sequence is TGTGCCAGCAGCAGGGCCTCCGCTACCAATCAGCCCCAGCATTTT. Supplemented by reference TRBV5-8 and TRBJ1-5, the full variable domain reads EAGVTQSPTHLIKTRGQQATLRCSPISGHTSVYWYQQALGLGLQFLLWYDEGEERNRGNFPPRFSGRQFPNYSSELNVNALELEDSALYLCASSRASATNQPQHFGDGTRLSIL.